This T cell receptor (beta chain) was recorded in a study of T cell changes during pregnancy in multiple sclerosis. The table came from immunoSEQ multiplex PCR; TCRdb's copy has only in-frame clones and leaves some out. The sample includes tens of thousands of clones, around nine tenths seen only once; the top ten take under 0.3%. The CDR3 is made up of 16 amino acids. V was clipped by 6 bases and J by 3 bases; unmatched bases: 11. Germline lookup yields CDR1 MNHEY and CDR2 SMNVEV (reference sequence). The material sequenced was CD4+ T cells from peripheral blood mononuclear cells, taken in the third trimester of pregnancy. This TCR was recovered from a female donor in good health, enrolled as a control in a pregnancy study. The chain is built from TRBV27 and TRBJ1-5; TRBD1 matches at 7 bases. CDR3 protein: CASRRTGVSANQPQHF. The CDR3 nucleotides are TGTGCCAGCAGGCGAACAGGGGTCAGCGCCAATCAGCCCCAGCATTTT.